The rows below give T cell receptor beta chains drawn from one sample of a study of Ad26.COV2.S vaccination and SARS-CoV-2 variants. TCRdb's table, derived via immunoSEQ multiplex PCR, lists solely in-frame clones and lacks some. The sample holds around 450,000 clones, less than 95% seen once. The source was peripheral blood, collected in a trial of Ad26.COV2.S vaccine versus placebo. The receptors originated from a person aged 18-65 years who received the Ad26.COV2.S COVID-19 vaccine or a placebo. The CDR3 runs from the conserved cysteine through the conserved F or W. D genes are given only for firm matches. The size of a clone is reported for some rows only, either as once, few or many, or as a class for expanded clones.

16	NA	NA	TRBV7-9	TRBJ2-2	CASIGGWRESTGELFF	TGTGCCAGCATCGGGGGCTGGCGGGAGAGCACCGGGGAGCTGTTTTTT
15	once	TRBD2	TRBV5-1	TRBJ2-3	CASSEAGGRTDTQYF	TGCGCCAGCAGCGAAGCGGGAGGGAGGACAGATACGCAGTATTTT
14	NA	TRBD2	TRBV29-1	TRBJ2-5	CSVVVTSGPKTQYF	TGCAGCGTTGTAGTGACTAGCGGCCCCAAGACCCAGTACTTC
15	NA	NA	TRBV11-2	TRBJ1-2	CASSSGWETNYGYTF	TGTGCCAGCAGCTCCGGCTGGGAGACTAACTATGGCTACACCTTC
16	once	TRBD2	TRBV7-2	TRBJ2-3	CASSSSGTSGTDTQYF	TGTGCCAGCAGTTCTTCCGGGACTAGTGGCACAGATACGCAGTATTTT
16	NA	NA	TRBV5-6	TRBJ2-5	CASSPRTGGRQETQYF	TGTGCCAGCAGCCCCCGTACGGGGGGCAGACAGGAGACCCAGTACTTC
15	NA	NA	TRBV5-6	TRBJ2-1	CASSLGGLFYNEQFF	TGTGCCAGCAGCTTGGGGGGACTTTTCTACAATGAGCAGTTCTTC
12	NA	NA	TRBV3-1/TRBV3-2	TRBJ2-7	CASSGQGYEQYF	TGTGCCAGCAGCGGTCAGGGTTACGAGCAGTACTTC
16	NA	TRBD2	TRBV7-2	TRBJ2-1	CASRVSGRGAYNEQFF	TGTGCCAGCCGGGTTAGCGGGAGAGGCGCCTACAATGAGCAGTTCTTC
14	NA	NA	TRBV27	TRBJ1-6	CASSLSITGSPLHF	TGTGCCAGCAGTCTTTCAATCACGGGATCACCCCTCCACTTT
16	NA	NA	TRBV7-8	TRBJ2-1	CASSLFLRASYNEQFF	TGTGCCAGCAGCTTATTTCTCCGGGCGTCCTACAATGAGCAGTTCTTC
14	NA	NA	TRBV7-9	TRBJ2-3	CASSPRGDTDTQYF	TGTGCCAGCAGCCCCCGTGGGGACACAGATACGCAGTATTTT
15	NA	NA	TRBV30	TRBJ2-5	CAWSVGGVGAETQYF	TGTGCCTGGAGTGTAGGAGGGGTTGGGGCAGAGACCCAGTACTTC
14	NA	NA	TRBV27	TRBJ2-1	CASRPGGPLNEQFF	TGTGCCAGCAGGCCCGGCGGCCCCCTCAATGAGCAGTTCTTC
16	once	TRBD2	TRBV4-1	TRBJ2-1	CASSLTSAAVYNEQFF	TGCGCCAGCAGCCTGACTAGCGCGGCGGTTTACAATGAGCAGTTCTTC
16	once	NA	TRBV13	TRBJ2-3	CASSLRLTEGTDTQYF	TGTGCCAGCAGCTTACGGTTGACAGAGGGAACAGATACGCAGTATTTT
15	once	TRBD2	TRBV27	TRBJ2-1	CASSLSLAGVHEQFF	TGTGCCAGCAGTTTAAGTCTAGCGGGAGTCCATGAGCAGTTCTTC
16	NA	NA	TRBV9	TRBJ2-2	CASSVGVGVAAGELFF	TGTGCCAGCAGCGTAGGAGTGGGCGTAGCCGCCGGGGAGCTGTTTTTT
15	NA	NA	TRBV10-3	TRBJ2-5	CAISEEDRGGETQYF	TGTGCCATCAGTGAGGAGGATAGGGGAGGAGAGACCCAGTACTTC
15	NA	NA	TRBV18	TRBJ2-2	CASSPQVGVPGELFF	TGTGCCAGCTCACCCCAGGTGGGGGTCCCCGGGGAGCTGTTTTTT